This is a list of T cell receptor beta chains from one sample in a study of PD-L1 blockade in urothelial cancer. The data were produced by immunoSEQ multiplex PCR, yet TCRdb's version contains in-frame clones alone and is incomplete. The repertoire has 70,000 to 85,000 clones, 75% to 90% of them found once; the top ten carry 3.5% to 5%. The specimen comprised PBMCs, sampled around atezolizumab (anti-PD-L1) treatment. The receptor set was obtained from a man aged 65 to 79 with urothelial cancer. The CDR3 runs from the conserved cysteine through the conserved F or W. The order of the fields is CDR3 protein, CDR3 length, J gene, V gene.

CDR3aa: CASSLNTGGTGELFF; len: 15; j_gene: TRBJ2-2; v_gene: TRBV28
CDR3aa: CASSSGKGLSYEQYF; len: 15; j_gene: TRBJ2-7; v_gene: TRBV5-1
CDR3aa: CASSQNRGLAGVGETQYF; len: 18; j_gene: TRBJ2-5; v_gene: TRBV4-1
CDR3aa: CASSVETSGPEEQFF; len: 15; j_gene: TRBJ2-1; v_gene: TRBV6-1
CDR3aa: CASSIETGGLNTEAFF; len: 16; j_gene: TRBJ1-1; v_gene: TRBV19
CDR3aa: CATSSFRTGEVETQYF; len: 16; j_gene: TRBJ2-5; v_gene: TRBV15
CDR3aa: CASLLSGPGAYEQYF; len: 15; j_gene: TRBJ2-7; v_gene: TRBV28
CDR3aa: CASSAMGRTSGRAYEQYF; len: 18; j_gene: TRBJ2-7; v_gene: TRBV2
CDR3aa: CASSYSAGSRQETQYF; len: 16; j_gene: TRBJ2-5; v_gene: TRBV6-6
CDR3aa: CAWSVRGGEGPRRETQYF; len: 18; j_gene: TRBJ2-5; v_gene: TRBV30
CDR3aa: CASRIGLAGAYEQYF; len: 15; j_gene: TRBJ2-7; v_gene: TRBV28
CDR3aa: CATRQIPGELFF; len: 12; j_gene: TRBJ2-2; v_gene: TRBV10-3
CDR3aa: CASSGRGMRERGHNEQFF; len: 18; j_gene: TRBJ2-1; v_gene: TRBV7-3
CDR3aa: CASSEDRARQPQHF; len: 14; j_gene: TRBJ1-5; v_gene: TRBV10-2
CDR3aa: CATSVSGPGRETQYF; len: 15; j_gene: TRBJ2-5; v_gene: TRBV19
CDR3aa: CAWSVPGAPSLSQPQHF; len: 17; j_gene: TRBJ1-5; v_gene: TRBV30
CDR3aa: CASSEIWFPWDSRNTIYF; len: 18; j_gene: TRBJ1-3; v_gene: TRBV6-1
CDR3aa: CASSLGDRALFF; len: 12; j_gene: TRBJ1-2; v_gene: TRBV5-6
CDR3aa: CASSHPGGSNEKLFF; len: 15; j_gene: TRBJ1-4; v_gene: TRBV4-2
CDR3aa: CASTAGQTYNGYTF; len: 14; j_gene: TRBJ1-2; v_gene: TRBV5-4
CDR3aa: CASSSRGGGRARETQYF; len: 17; j_gene: TRBJ2-5; v_gene: TRBV7-2
CDR3aa: CASSVRGNQPQHF; len: 13; j_gene: TRBJ1-5; v_gene: TRBV19
CDR3aa: CASRPGLRNTGELFF; len: 15; j_gene: TRBJ2-2; v_gene: TRBV27
CDR3aa: CASSGQAHYGYTF; len: 13; j_gene: TRBJ1-2; v_gene: TRBV7-9
CDR3aa: CATSRGGVNTEAFF; len: 14; j_gene: TRBJ1-1; v_gene: TRBV15
CDR3aa: CASSDQGAEAFF; len: 12; j_gene: TRBJ1-1; v_gene: TRBV18
CDR3aa: CASLAATNYGYTF; len: 13; j_gene: TRBJ1-2; v_gene: TRBV28
CDR3aa: CASGKGYNNEQFF; len: 13; j_gene: TRBJ2-1; v_gene: TRBV28
CDR3aa: CASSVGGQGWSGANVLTF; len: 18; j_gene: TRBJ2-6; v_gene: TRBV9
CDR3aa: CASSSQGTDEQYF; len: 13; j_gene: TRBJ2-7; v_gene: TRBV28
CDR3aa: CASSLGGGQETQYF; len: 14; j_gene: TRBJ2-5; v_gene: TRBV5-1
CDR3aa: CASSLVRDLSYEQYF; len: 15; j_gene: TRBJ2-7; v_gene: TRBV5-5
CDR3aa: CASSLERGEQYF; len: 12; j_gene: TRBJ2-7; v_gene: TRBV5-1
CDR3aa: CASSSGTGSYNEQFF; len: 15; j_gene: TRBJ2-1; v_gene: TRBV7-3
CDR3aa: CASSPAGSRSGANVLTF; len: 17; j_gene: TRBJ2-6; v_gene: TRBV28
CDR3aa: CASREGSGNPTDTQYF; len: 16; j_gene: TRBJ2-3; v_gene: TRBV5-1
CDR3aa: CASSIGDRESDTQYF; len: 15; j_gene: TRBJ2-3; v_gene: TRBV19
CDR3aa: CAISDTSGGSDEQYF; len: 15; j_gene: TRBJ2-7; v_gene: TRBV10-3
CDR3aa: CASMRQLTDTQYF; len: 13; j_gene: TRBJ2-3; v_gene: TRBV6-5
CDR3aa: CASSRTGGREKLFF; len: 14; j_gene: TRBJ1-4; v_gene: TRBV9
CDR3aa: CASSLEMSGNEQFF; len: 14; j_gene: TRBJ2-1; v_gene: TRBV7-9
CDR3aa: CATSRGGRSSYEQYF; len: 15; j_gene: TRBJ2-7; v_gene: TRBV15
CDR3aa: CASSLFTGGAWEQYF; len: 15; j_gene: TRBJ2-7; v_gene: TRBV19
CDR3aa: CASSFGEAGGVLSYEQYF; len: 18; j_gene: TRBJ2-7; v_gene: TRBV7-6
CDR3aa: CASSIGGQPNTEAFF; len: 15; j_gene: TRBJ1-1; v_gene: TRBV19
CDR3aa: CASSPPLTGGLKTQYF; len: 16; j_gene: TRBJ2-5; v_gene: TRBV18
CDR3aa: CASSDRQGNYNEQFF; len: 15; j_gene: TRBJ2-1; v_gene: TRBV18
CDR3aa: CASSFSGRGYEQYF; len: 14; j_gene: TRBJ2-7; v_gene: TRBV5-6
CDR3aa: CSVGRGLNTEAFF; len: 13; j_gene: TRBJ1-1; v_gene: TRBV29-1
CDR3aa: CARAEGLAGEAGELFF; len: 16; j_gene: TRBJ2-2; v_gene: TRBV7-6
CDR3aa: CASRGGGRTGELFF; len: 14; j_gene: TRBJ2-2; v_gene: TRBV2
CDR3aa: CASRLGGAQETQYF; len: 14; j_gene: TRBJ2-5; v_gene: TRBV6-1
CDR3aa: CASSETPRTGLGYTF; len: 15; j_gene: TRBJ1-2; v_gene: TRBV6-1
CDR3aa: CSVEDYGTGNNYGYTF; len: 16; j_gene: TRBJ1-2; v_gene: TRBV29-1
CDR3aa: CASSPQGANYGYTF; len: 14; j_gene: TRBJ1-2; v_gene: TRBV28
CDR3aa: CASSYGQGARGYTF; len: 14; j_gene: TRBJ1-2; v_gene: TRBV5-4
CDR3aa: CASSSLTGTDNNEKLFF; len: 17; j_gene: TRBJ1-4; v_gene: TRBV28
CDR3aa: CASSEALGLAGYNEQFF; len: 17; j_gene: TRBJ2-1; v_gene: TRBV6-1
CDR3aa: CSAPSVETQYF; len: 11; j_gene: TRBJ2-5; v_gene: TRBV20-1